This T cell receptor (beta chain) originates from a study of blood T cell repertoires in COVID-19. Study at large: The analysed material was cDNA or gDNA that came from T cells, B-cell-depleted T cells, or PBMCs.

Per the germline V gene, CDR1 is SGHTS and CDR2 is YDEGEE. The CDR3 runs 15 residues. V dropped 4 bases and J dropped 6; count of bases not matched to a gene: 6. The protocol was immunoSEQ multiplex PCR, while the TCRdb copy is restricted to in-frame clones and leaves out a portion. The table shows about 89,000 clones, with roughly 80% occurring only once. The clonotype comes from a woman of 80 years or more with acute or convalescent COVID-19. The chain employs TRBV5-8 and TRBJ1-6; 8 bases line up with TRBD1. The sample comprised peripheral blood. The CDR3 region has the DNA TGTGCCAGCAGCCAGGACCAGGGGGCTAATTCACCCCTCCACTTT. It is translated as CASSQDQGANSPLHF.